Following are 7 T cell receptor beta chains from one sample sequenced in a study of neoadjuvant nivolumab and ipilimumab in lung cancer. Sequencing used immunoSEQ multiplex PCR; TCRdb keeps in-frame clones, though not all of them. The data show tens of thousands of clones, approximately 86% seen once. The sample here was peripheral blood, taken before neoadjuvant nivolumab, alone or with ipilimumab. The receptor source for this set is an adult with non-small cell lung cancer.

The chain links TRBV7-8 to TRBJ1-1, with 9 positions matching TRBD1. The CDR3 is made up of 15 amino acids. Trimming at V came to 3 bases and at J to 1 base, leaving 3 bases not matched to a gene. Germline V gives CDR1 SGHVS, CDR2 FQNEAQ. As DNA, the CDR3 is TGTGCCAGCAGCTTGATGGGACAGGGGAACACTGAAGCTTTCTTT. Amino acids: CASSLMGQGNTEAFF.

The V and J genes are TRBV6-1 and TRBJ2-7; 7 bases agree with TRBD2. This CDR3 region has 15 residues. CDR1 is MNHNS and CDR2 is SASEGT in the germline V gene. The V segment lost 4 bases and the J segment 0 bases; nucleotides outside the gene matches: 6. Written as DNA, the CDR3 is TGTGCCAGCAGTGTTGGACTAGATTTCTCCTACGAGCAGTACTTC. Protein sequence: CASSVGLDFSYEQYF.

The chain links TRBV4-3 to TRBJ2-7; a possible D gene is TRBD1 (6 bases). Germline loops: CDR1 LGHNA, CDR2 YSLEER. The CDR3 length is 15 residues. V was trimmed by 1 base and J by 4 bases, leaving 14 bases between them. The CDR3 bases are TGCGCCAGCAGCCAAGGCCAGGGGCTGACTTACGAGCAGTACTTC. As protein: CASSQGQGLTYEQYF.

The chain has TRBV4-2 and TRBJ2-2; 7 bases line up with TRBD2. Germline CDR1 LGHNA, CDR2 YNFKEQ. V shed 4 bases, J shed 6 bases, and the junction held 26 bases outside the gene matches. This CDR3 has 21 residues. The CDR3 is CASSPHSRRGGRGEGPGELFF. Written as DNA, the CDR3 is TGTGCCAGCAGCCCCCACTCCCGAAGGGGAGGGAGAGGCGAGGGTCCCGGGGAGCTGTTTTTT.

The chain's CDR3 is CASSAGMGDQPQHF. In DNA, the CDR3 is TGTGCCAGCTCAGCGGGTATGGGCGATCAGCCCCAGCATTTT. V usage is TRBV18 and J usage is TRBJ1-5; D is ambiguous. This CDR3 is built from 14 residues. The germline V gene encodes CDR1 KGHSH and CDR2 LQKENI. V was pared by 5 bases and J by 5 bases, with 13 bases between.

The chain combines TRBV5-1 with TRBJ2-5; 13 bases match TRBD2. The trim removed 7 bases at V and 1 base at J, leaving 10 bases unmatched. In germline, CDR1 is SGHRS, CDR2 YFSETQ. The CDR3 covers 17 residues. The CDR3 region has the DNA TGCGCCAGCGGAAGGGGACTAGCGGGAAATAGCCAAGAGACCCAGTACTTC. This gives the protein CASGRGLAGNSQETQYF.

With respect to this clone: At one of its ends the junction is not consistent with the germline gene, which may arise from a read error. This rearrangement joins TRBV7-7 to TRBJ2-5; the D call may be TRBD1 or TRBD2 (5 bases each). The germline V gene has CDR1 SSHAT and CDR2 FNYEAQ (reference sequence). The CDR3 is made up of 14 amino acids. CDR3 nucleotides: TGTGCTAGCAGCTTGCTGGGGGTCCAAGAGACCCAGTACTTC. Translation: CASSLLGVQETQYF.